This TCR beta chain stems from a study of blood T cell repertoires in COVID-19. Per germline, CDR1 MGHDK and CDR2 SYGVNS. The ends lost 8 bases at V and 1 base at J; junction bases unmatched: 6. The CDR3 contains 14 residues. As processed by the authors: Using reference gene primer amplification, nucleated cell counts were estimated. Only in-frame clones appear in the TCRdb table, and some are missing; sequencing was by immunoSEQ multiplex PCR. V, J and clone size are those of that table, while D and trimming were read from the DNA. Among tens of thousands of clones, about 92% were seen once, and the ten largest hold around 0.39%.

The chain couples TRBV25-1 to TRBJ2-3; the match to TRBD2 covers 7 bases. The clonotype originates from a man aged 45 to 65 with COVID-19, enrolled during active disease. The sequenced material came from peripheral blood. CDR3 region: CASGGDLRTDTQYF. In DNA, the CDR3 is TGTGCCAGCGGGGGGGACCTTCGCACAGATACGCAGTATTTT.